This is a list of T cell receptor beta chains from one sample in a study of T cell changes during pregnancy in multiple sclerosis. Only in-frame clones appear in the TCRdb table, and some are missing; sequencing was by immunoSEQ multiplex PCR. Among more than 45,000 clones listed, about 90% were seen once. The specimen was CD4+ T cells from peripheral blood mononuclear cells, collected after pregnancy. The receptors derive from a female donor with multiple sclerosis, enrolled in a pregnancy study. Both conserved end residues are part of each CDR3. A D gene is named only where the DNA matches it firmly. Only part of the rows carry a size: once, few, many, or a class if the clone is expanded.

few	TRBD1	TRBV9	TRBJ1-1	TGTGCCAGCAGCGTCGGACAGGGCACTGAAGCTTTCTTT	CASSVGQGTEAFF
NA	NA	TRBV7-3	TRBJ2-5	TGTGCCAGCAGCTTAATGGGGCCGGGCCCGCAAGAGACCCAGTACTTC	CASSLMGPGPQETQYF
NA	TRBD1	TRBV28	TRBJ2-5	TGTGCCAGCAGTTTCTCATCAGGGGGTCAAGAGACCCAGTACTTC	CASSFSSGGQETQYF
NA	TRBD2	TRBV7-3	TRBJ2-1	TGTGCCAGCAGCTTAACCCTGGGACTAGCGGGAGGTGGTGAGCAGTTCTTC	CASSLTLGLAGGGEQFF
NA	NA	TRBV7-9	TRBJ2-3	TGTGCCAGCAGCTTACCTAAAGTGGGAGGTGGCACAGATACGCAGTATTTT	CASSLPKVGGGTDTQYF
NA	TRBD2	TRBV6-1	TRBJ2-7	TGTGCCTCTCTAGCGGACTACGAGCAGTACTTC	CASLADYEQYF
few	NA	TRBV9	TRBJ1-1	TGTGCCAGCAGCCTCCAGGGTGGGGACACTGAAGCTTTCTTT	CASSLQGGDTEAFF
once	NA	TRBV28	TRBJ1-1	TGTGCCAGCAGTTTAAGGAGGGGCACTGAAGCTTTCTTT	CASSLRRGTEAFF
NA	NA	TRBV15	TRBJ1-5	TGTGCCACCAGCAGAGTGGTAGGGGGTCAGCCCCAGCATTTT	CATSRVVGGQPQHF
NA	NA	TRBV4-2	TRBJ2-5	TGTGCCAGCAGCCAAGGCTATGGAGAGACCCAGTACTTC	CASSQGYGETQYF
NA	TRBD1	TRBV19	TRBJ1-2	TGTGCCAGTAGTACCGGACAGGCGGGGAACTATGGCTACACCTTC	CASSTGQAGNYGYTF
NA	NA	TRBV20-1	TRBJ2-2	TGCAGTGCTTACTCCTCCGGGGAGCTGTTTTTT	CSAYSSGELFF
NA	NA	TRBV20-1	TRBJ2-7	TGCAGTGCTCCACAGGGCTACGAGCAGTACTTC	CSAPQGYEQYF
once	TRBD2	TRBV5-5	TRBJ2-5	TGTGCCAGCAGCTTGAGTAGGGCAGGGTGGGTACTAGCGGGACGAGAGACCCAGTACTTC	CASSLSRAGWVLAGRETQYF
NA	NA	TRBV5-5	TRBJ2-1	TGTGCCAGCACCCTAGGGGGACAAAGCTACAATGAGCAGTTCTTC	CASTLGGQSYNEQFF
NA	TRBD1	TRBV6-1	TRBJ1-1	TGTGCCAGCAGCGCGGGACAGGTCAACACTGAAGCTTTCTTT	CASSAGQVNTEAFF
NA	TRBD2	TRBV7-7	TRBJ2-1	TGTGCTAGCAGCTTAGCTAGCGGGGGACAGTATGAGCAGTTCTTC	CASSLASGGQYEQFF